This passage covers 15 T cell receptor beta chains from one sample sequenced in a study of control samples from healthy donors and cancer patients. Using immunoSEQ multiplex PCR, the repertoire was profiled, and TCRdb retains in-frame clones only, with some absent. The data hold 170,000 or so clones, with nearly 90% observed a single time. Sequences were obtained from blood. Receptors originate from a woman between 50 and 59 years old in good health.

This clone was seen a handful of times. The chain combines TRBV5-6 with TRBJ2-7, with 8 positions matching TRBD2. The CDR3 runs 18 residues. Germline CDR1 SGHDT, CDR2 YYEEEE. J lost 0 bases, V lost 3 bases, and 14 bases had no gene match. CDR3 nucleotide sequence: TGTGCCAGCAGCTCGTTGTTTCGGGGGGGGGCTCCCTCCTACGAGCAGTACTTC. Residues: CASSSLFRGGAPSYEQYF. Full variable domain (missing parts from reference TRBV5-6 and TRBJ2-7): DAGVTQSPTHLIKTRGQQVTLRCSPKSGHDTVSWYQQALGQGPQFIFQYYEEEERQRGNFPDRFSGHQFPNYSSELNVNALLLGDSALYLCASSSLFRGGAPSYEQYFGPGTRLTVT.

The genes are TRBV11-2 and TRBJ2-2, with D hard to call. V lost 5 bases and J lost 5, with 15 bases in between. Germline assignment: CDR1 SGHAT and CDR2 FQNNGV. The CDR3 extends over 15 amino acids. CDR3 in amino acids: CASSPIMGRTGELFF. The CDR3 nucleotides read TGTGCCAGCAGCCCAATTATGGGTCGGACCGGGGAGCTGTTTTTT.

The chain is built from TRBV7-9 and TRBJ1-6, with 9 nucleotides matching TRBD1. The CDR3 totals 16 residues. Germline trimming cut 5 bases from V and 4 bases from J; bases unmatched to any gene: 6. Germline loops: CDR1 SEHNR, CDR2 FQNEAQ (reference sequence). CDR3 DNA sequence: TGTGCCAGCAGCCCCCGTGACAGGGGGTATAATTCACCCCTCCACTTT. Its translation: CASSPRDRGYNSPLHF.

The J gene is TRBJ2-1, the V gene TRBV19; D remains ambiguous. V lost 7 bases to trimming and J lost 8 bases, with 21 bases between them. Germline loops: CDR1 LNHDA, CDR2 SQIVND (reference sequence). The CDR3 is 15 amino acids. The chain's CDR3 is CASTPLLGGLDEQFF. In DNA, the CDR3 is TGTGCCAGTACCCCACTTCTGGGTGGGTTGGATGAGCAGTTCTTC.

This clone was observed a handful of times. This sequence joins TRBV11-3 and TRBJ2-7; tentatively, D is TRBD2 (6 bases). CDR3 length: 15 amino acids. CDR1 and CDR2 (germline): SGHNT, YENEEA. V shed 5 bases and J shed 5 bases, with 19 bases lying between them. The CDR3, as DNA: TGTGCCAGCAGCCATAGCGGTGAGAATTCAGACGAGCAGTACTTC. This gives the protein CASSHSGENSDEQYF.

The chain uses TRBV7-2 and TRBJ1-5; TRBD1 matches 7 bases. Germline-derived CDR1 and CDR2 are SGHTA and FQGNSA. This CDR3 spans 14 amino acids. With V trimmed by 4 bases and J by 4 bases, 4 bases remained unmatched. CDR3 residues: CASSSGQPNQPQHF. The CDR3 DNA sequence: TGTGCCAGCAGCTCGGGACAGCCTAATCAGCCCCAGCATTTT.

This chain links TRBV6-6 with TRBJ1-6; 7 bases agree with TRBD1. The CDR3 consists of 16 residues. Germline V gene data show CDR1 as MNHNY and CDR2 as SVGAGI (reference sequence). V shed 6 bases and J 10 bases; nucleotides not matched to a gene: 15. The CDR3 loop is CASSLREDRMSSPLHF. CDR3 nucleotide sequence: TGTGCCAGCAGCCTACGAGAGGACAGGATGAGCTCACCCCTCCACTTT.

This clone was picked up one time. The CDR3 region is CASSQEFRTNSPLHF. CDR3 bases: TGTGCCAGCAGCCAAGAGTTTCGGACTAATTCACCCCTCCACTTT. This chain links TRBV4-2 with TRBJ1-6; D gene ambiguous. Deletions cut 0 bases from V and 6 bases from J, with 9 bases between. CDR1 LGHNA and CDR2 YNFKEQ come from the germline V gene. The CDR3 is 15 residues long.

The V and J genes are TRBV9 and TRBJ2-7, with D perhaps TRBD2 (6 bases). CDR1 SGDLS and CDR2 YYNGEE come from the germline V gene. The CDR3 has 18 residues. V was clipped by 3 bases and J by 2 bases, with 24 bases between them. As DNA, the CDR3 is TGTGCCAGCAGCGAACAAGATCCGGGACTCGATATCGCCTACGAGCAGTACTTC. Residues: CASSEQDPGLDIAYEQYF.

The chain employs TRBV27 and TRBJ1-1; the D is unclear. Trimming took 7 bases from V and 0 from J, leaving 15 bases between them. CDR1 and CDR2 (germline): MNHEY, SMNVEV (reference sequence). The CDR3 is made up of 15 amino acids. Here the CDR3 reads CASKFRYEVNTEAFF. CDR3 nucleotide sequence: TGTGCCAGCAAATTTAGGTATGAGGTGAACACTGAAGCTTTCTTT.

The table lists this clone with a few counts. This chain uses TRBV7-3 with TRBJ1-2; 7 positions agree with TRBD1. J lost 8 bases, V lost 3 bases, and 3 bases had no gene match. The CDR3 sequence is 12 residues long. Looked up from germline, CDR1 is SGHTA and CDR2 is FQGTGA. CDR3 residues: CASSLTGSGYTF. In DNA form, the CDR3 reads TGTGCCAGCAGCTTGACAGGGTCCGGCTACACCTTC.

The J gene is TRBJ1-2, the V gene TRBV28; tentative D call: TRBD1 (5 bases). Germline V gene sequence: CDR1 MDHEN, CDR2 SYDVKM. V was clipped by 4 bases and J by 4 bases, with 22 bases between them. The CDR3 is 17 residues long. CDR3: CASSYSGTDILSYGYTF. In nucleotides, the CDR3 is TGTGCCAGCAGTTATTCCGGGACGGACATACTCTCCTATGGCTACACCTTC.

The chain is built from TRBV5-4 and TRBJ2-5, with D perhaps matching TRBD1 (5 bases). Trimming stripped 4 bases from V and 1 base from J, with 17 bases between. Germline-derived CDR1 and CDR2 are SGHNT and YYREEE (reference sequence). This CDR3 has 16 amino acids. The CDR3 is CASSLPRGAVQETQYF. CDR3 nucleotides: TGTGCCAGCAGCCTACCTAGGGGCGCGGTCCAAGAGACCCAGTACTTC. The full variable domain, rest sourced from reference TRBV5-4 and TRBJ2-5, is ETGVTQSPTHLIKTRGQQVTLRCSSQSGHNTVSWYQQALGQGPQFIFQYYREEENGRGNFPPRFSGLQFPNYSSELNVNALELDDSALYLCASSLPRGAVQETQYFGPGTRLLVL.

In DNA form, the CDR3 reads TGTGCCAGCAGCCACACCCGAAGCCGGACTAGCGGGGGAGATACGCAGTATTTT. Translating it yields CASSHTRSRTSGGDTQYF. This sequence joins TRBV3-1 (or the pseudogene TRBV3-2) and TRBJ2-3, with 13 bases aligning to TRBD2. The length of the CDR3 is 18 residues. Germline CDR1 and CDR2: LGHDT and YNNKEL (reference sequence). Germline trimming cut 3 bases from V and 5 bases from J; bases unmatched to any gene: 11.

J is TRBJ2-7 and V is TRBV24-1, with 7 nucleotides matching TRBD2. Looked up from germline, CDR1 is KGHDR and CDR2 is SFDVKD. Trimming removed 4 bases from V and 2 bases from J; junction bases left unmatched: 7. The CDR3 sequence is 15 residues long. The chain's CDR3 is CATSDPRRGAYEQYF. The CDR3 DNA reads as TGTGCCACCAGTGACCCGCGTCGGGGGGCCTACGAGCAGTACTTC.